This TCR beta chain was identified in a study of early T cells in non-severe SARS-CoV-2 infection. There are a few counts of this clonotype. Germline V CDR1 and CDR2: SGHAT, FQNNGV. This CDR3 comprises 22 residues. After removal of 5 bases from V and 3 bases from J, the junction contained 21 bases not matched to a gene. From the 5' RACE reads, TCRdb called clonotypes with MiXCR, one entry per CDR3 protein. The table includes about 110,000 distinct CDR3 sequences, about 12% detected once. Sample: whole blood. This receptor was obtained from an adult who was a healthcare worker with PCR-confirmed SARS-CoV-2 infection or an uninfected control (not recorded which). The V gene is TRBV11-2, the J gene TRBJ2-3; 15 bases align to TRBD2. CDR3: CASSPYRGGTSGRSLQTDTQYF. The CDR3 DNA sequence: TGTGCCAGCAGCCCCTATCGTGGGGGGACTAGCGGGAGGTCCCTCCAAACAGATACGCAGTATTTT.